Listed below are T cell receptor beta chains from one sample, sequenced in a study of Graves' ophthalmopathy and Graves' hyperthyroidism. TCRdb re-called the multiplex PCR reads through MiXCR, storing one row per CDR3 protein. The sample carries fewer than 600,000 distinct CDR3 sequences, under 15% recorded once. Sequences were obtained from blood. The source of these receptors is a woman aged 25-40 years with Graves' ophthalmopathy. The CDR3 runs from the conserved cysteine through the conserved F or W. D genes are given only for firm matches. A clone size is listed for some rows: how often the clone was seen (once, few, many), or a class if it is expanded.

CASHYRGSTGELFF | TGTGCCAGCCACTACAGGGGAAGCACCGGGGAGCTGTTTTTT | many | TRBD1 | TRBJ2-2 | TRBV28
CASSSSMFDTQYF | TGTGCCAGCAGTTCAAGTATGTTTGATACGCAGTATTTT | many | NA | TRBJ2-3 | TRBV12-3/TRBV12-4
CSARQGTEAFF | TGCAGCGCCCGACAGGGGACTGAAGCTTTCTTT | many | TRBD1 | TRBJ1-1 | TRBV29-1
CASRSPAGYEQYF | TGTGCCAGCAGGAGCCCGGCAGGCTACGAGCAGTACTTC | many | NA | TRBJ2-7 | TRBV6-2/TRBV6-3
CASSQGVEAFF | TGCGCCAGCAGCCAGGGAGTTGAAGCTTTCTTT | NA | NA | TRBJ1-1 | TRBV3-1
CASSVLSRNTEAFF | TGTGCCAGCAGCGTCCTGAGCAGGAACACTGAAGCTTTCTTT | many | NA | TRBJ1-1 | TRBV11-3
CASSSPRGEDTQYF | TGTGCCAGCAGCTCCCCACGGGGCGAGGATACCCAGTACTTC | NA | NA | TRBJ2-5 | TRBV11-3
CASSLGPFQPQHF | TGTGCCAGCAGCTTAGGACCCTTCCAGCCCCAGCATTTT | many | NA | TRBJ1-5 | TRBV7-2
CASSTQFGADGYTF | TGTGCCAGCAGCACCCAGTTTGGGGCGGATGGCTACACCTTC | many | NA | TRBJ1-2 | TRBV7-9
CASGPGTTSGVETQYF | TGTGCTAGTGGTCCCGGGACTACCAGCGGGGTGGAGACCCAGTACTTC | many | TRBD2 | TRBJ2-5 | TRBV12-5
CASSPGLAGGTGEQYF | TGTGCCAGCAGCCCAGGACTAGCGGGAGGTACCGGGGAGCAGTACTTC | many | TRBD2 | TRBJ2-7 | TRBV12-3/TRBV12-4
CASSYGAGGTYEQYF | TGTGCCAGCAGTTACGGAGCGGGGGGAACCTACGAGCAGTACTTC | NA | TRBD2 | TRBJ2-7 | TRBV6-5
CASSYPQGKGGNTIYF | TGTGCCAGCAGTTACCCACAGGGGAAAGGTGGAAACACCATATATTTT | many | TRBD1 | TRBJ1-3 | TRBV6-5
CASSLRQDSLYGYTF | TGTGCCAGCAGTTTGCGACAGGACTCTCTCTATGGCTACACCTTC | many | NA | TRBJ1-2 | TRBV28
CATSDLGSGQPQHF | TGTGCCACCAGTGACCTGGGGTCCGGACAGCCCCAGCATTTT | many | NA | TRBJ1-5 | TRBV24-1
CATSDGVHYGYTF | TGTGCCACCAGTGATGGGGTCCACTATGGCTACACCTTC | many | NA | TRBJ1-2 | TRBV24-1
CASSFSRPGQGLFTF | TGTGCCAGCAGTTTTTCGCGACCGGGACAGGGGCTGTTTACCTTC | many | TRBD1 | TRBJ1-2 | TRBV27
CASSSLGTGFYEQYF | TGTGCCAGTAGTTCACTCGGGACAGGGTTCTACGAGCAGTACTTC | many | TRBD1 | TRBJ2-7 | TRBV19
CASSLYHTGGNSPLHF | TGTGCCAGCAGTTTATACCATACAGGGGGGAATTCACCCCTCCACTTT | many | TRBD1 | TRBJ1-6 | TRBV28
CASSPWERPHYGYTF | TGTGCCAGCAGCCCCTGGGAGCGGCCGCACTATGGCTACACCTTC | few | NA | TRBJ1-2 | TRBV7-2
CASSQVRGRGEAFF | TGTGCCAGCAGCCAAGTGAGAGGAAGGGGTGAAGCTTTCTTT | NA | NA | TRBJ1-1 | TRBV3-1
CASSLVPGTGSYEQYF | TGTGCCAGCAGTTTAGTTCCCGGGACAGGAAGCTACGAGCAGTACTTC | many | TRBD1 | TRBJ2-7 | TRBV12-3/TRBV12-4
CASSPTLNTRAQYF | TGTGCCAGCAGTCCCACGCTCAACACCCGAGCCCAGTACTTC | NA | NA | TRBJ2-5 | TRBV28
CASRGWGYGSYEQYF | TGTGCCAGCAGGGGATGGGGGTACGGGTCCTACGAGCAGTACTTC | many | NA | TRBJ2-7 | TRBV28
CASSSWTGGGVGETQYF | TGTGCCAGCAGCTCATGGACAGGGGGCGGCGTCGGGGAGACCCAGTACTTC | many | TRBD1 | TRBJ2-5 | TRBV5-8
CASRSRLGQRNSPLHF | TGTGCCAGCAGGTCCCGACTGGGCCAAAGGAATTCACCCCTCCACTTT | NA | NA | TRBJ1-6 | TRBV4-2
CASSFGRGRRLAEAFF | TGTGCCAGCAGCTTTGGGCGTGGACGGCGGTTGGCTGAAGCTTTCTTT | many | NA | TRBJ1-1 | TRBV7-8
CSVEVAGFDTGELFF | TGCAGCGTTGAAGTGGCAGGTTTCGACACCGGGGAGCTGTTTTTT | many | NA | TRBJ2-2 | TRBV29-1
CASSEGVGRGGYTF | TGTGCCAGCAGTGAAGGAGTGGGGAGGGGTGGCTACACCTTC | many | NA | TRBJ1-2 | TRBV2
CASSLSNSGNTEAFF | TGTGCCAGCAGTTTATCAAATTCAGGGAACACTGAAGCTTTCTTT | many | NA | TRBJ1-1 | TRBV27
CASSLEGAGANVLTF | TGCGCCAGCAGCTTGGAAGGGGCGGGGGCCAACGTCCTGACTTTC | NA | NA | TRBJ2-6 | TRBV5-1
CSARDWGKGNHQPQHF | TGCAGTGCTAGAGATTGGGGGAAGGGGAATCATCAGCCCCAGCATTTT | many | NA | TRBJ1-5 | TRBV20-1
CASSLVYSTYEQYF | TGTGCCAGCAGCTTAGTTTACAGTACCTACGAGCAGTACTTC | few | NA | TRBJ2-7 | TRBV11-2
CASSSPTGRTYGYTF | TGTGCCAGCAGTTCTCCCACGGGACGGACCTATGGCTACACCTTC | many | NA | TRBJ1-2 | TRBV6-5
CASSLQGTGAGNTIYF | TGCGCCAGCAGCTTGCAGGGGACAGGGGCTGGAAACACCATATATTTT | many | TRBD1 | TRBJ1-3 | TRBV5-1
CASSSRQGWYGTEAFF | TGTGCCAGCAGTTCCCGACAGGGGTGGTATGGCACTGAAGCTTTCTTT | many | TRBD1 | TRBJ1-1 | TRBV27
CASSSQVKTYDQYF | TGTGCCAGCAGTTCCCAGGTGAAGACCTACGATCAGTACTTC | NA | NA | TRBJ2-7 | TRBV6-5
CASSAGTGSNQPQHF | TGTGCCAGCAGTGCTGGGACCGGAAGCAATCAGCCCCAGCATTTT | many | NA | TRBJ1-5 | TRBV27
CSVEWTGELFF | TGCAGCGTTGAATGGACCGGGGAGCTGTTTTTT | many | NA | TRBJ2-2 | TRBV29-1
CASSDPHLGTKNIQYF | TGTGCCAGCAGTGATCCCCATCTGGGGACCAAAAACATTCAGTACTTC | many | NA | TRBJ2-4 | TRBV6-1
CASSAAGLAGGNEQYF | TGTGCCAGCAGCGCCGCGGGACTAGCGGGAGGGAACGAGCAGTACTTC | few | TRBD2 | TRBJ2-7 | TRBV11-2
CASRTGLSGANVLTF | TGTGCCAGCAGAACAGGCCTCTCTGGGGCCAACGTCCTGACTTTC | NA | NA | TRBJ2-6 | TRBV2
CASSLDRLEGYTF | TGTGCCAGTAGCCTAGACAGGCTAGAAGGCTACACCTTC | many | NA | TRBJ1-2 | TRBV19
CSAEGHAEAFF | TGCAGTGCGGAAGGACATGCTGAAGCTTTCTTT | many | NA | TRBJ1-1 | TRBV20-1
CASRNELPEAFF | TGTGCCAGCAGGAATGAGCTACCTGAAGCTTTCTTT | many | NA | TRBJ1-1 | TRBV25-1
CSVDSSDRPESNYGYTF | TGCAGCGTTGATTCGTCAGACCGGCCAGAATCCAACTATGGCTACACCTTC | few | NA | TRBJ1-2 | TRBV29-1
CASGQSGQGGVAQHF | TGTGCTAGTGGCCAATCCGGACAGGGTGGTGTGGCCCAGCATTTT | many | TRBD1 | TRBJ1-5 | TRBV12-5
CASSEEEGVAYGYTF | TGTGCCAGCAGTGAAGAGGAGGGAGTCGCCTATGGCTACACCTTC | many | NA | TRBJ1-2 | TRBV6-1
CASSYGQGRWGYTF | TGTGCCAGCAGCTATGGACAGGGGAGATGGGGCTACACCTTC | NA | TRBD1 | TRBJ1-2 | TRBV7-2
CSASAGSSYNSPLHF | TGCAGTGCTAGTGCCGGTAGCTCCTATAATTCACCCCTCCACTTT | many | NA | TRBJ1-6 | TRBV20-1
CASSYSGGGAKNIQYF | TGTGCCAGCAGTTACTCTGGGGGGGGTGCCAAAAACATTCAGTACTTC | NA | TRBD2 | TRBJ2-4 | TRBV6-5
CASRDYTLGETQYF | TGTGCCAGCAGGGACTACACACTAGGGGAGACCCAGTACTTC | many | NA | TRBJ2-5 | TRBV12-3/TRBV12-4
CASSEARIGELCF | TGTGCCAGCAGTGAAGCAAGGATCGGGGAGCTGTGTTTT | NA | NA | TRBJ2-2 | TRBV6-1
CAWSVQGGLGETQYF | TGTGCCTGGAGTGTCCAGGGGGGACTAGGAGAGACCCAGTACTTC | many | NA | TRBJ2-5 | TRBV30